This record concerns one T cell receptor (beta chain) sequence. Its cognate antigen has yet to be identified. Base-call qualities are not available, and no considerably larger clone is one nucleotide away. The data were obtained in a study of CD8 T cells in ankylosing spondylitis (dated by TCRdb to the late 2010s). About the full investigation: To find TCR variants linked to disease, the study profiled T cell receptor beta repertoires in ankylosing spondylitis patients and healthy donors. Peripheral blood samples were taken, and synovial fluid was additionally collected from ankylosing spondylitis patients. The whole study cohort included about a hundred healthy donors and 25 ankylosing spondylitis patients.

Data came from an Illumina HiSeq 2500. TCR beta libraries were prepared by quantitative 5'-RACE with molecular barcodes. The authors processed their data as follows. A new computational method based on a probabilistic model of VDJ rearrangement was used to identify disease-linked TCR variants. Starting from the raw public reads, TCRdb applied fastp trimming at Q25, assembled clones with MiXCR and retained in-frame beta chains. Records with the same CDR3 protein are collapsed into one entry carrying the most frequent genes and DNA. TCRdb, rather than the study authors, made the V and J calls. The sample profile shows more than 150,000 distinct CDR3 sequences; approximately 10% of them were found once. Just under 30% of the sample belongs to the ten largest clones. Study-level results and caveats: Blood from ankylosing spondylitis patients appeared to be characterized by a TCR beta motif made up of several highly homologous amino acid variants. The disease-linked clones were reported to be significantly enriched in matched synovial fluid samples from ankylosing spondylitis patients. Some TCR beta motif variants had previously been reported in synovial fluid and blood of reactive arthritis patients, which suggested common disease-initiation mechanisms. In peripheral blood, the disease-linked clones were found at relatively low frequencies and had a CD8+ phenotype.

V drops 3 bases and J drops 7 bases, leaving 6 bases in between. The CDR3 covers 11 residues, taking in both the cysteine and the phenylalanine. Only the CDR3 DNA stays, 33 bases, in frame from base 1. Sequences MDHEN (CDR1) and SYDVKM (CDR2) are obtained from the germline V gene. This receptor was taken from a male donor with ankylosing spondylitis or in good health (not recorded which). The V and J segments used are TRBV28 and TRBJ1-2; no D gene call is confident. The sequenced material came from blood, either unsorted or a sorted T cell fraction (not recorded which). The CDR3 is CASSFKAGYTF. The DNA reads TGTGCCAGCAGTTTTAAGGCTGGCTACACCTTC.